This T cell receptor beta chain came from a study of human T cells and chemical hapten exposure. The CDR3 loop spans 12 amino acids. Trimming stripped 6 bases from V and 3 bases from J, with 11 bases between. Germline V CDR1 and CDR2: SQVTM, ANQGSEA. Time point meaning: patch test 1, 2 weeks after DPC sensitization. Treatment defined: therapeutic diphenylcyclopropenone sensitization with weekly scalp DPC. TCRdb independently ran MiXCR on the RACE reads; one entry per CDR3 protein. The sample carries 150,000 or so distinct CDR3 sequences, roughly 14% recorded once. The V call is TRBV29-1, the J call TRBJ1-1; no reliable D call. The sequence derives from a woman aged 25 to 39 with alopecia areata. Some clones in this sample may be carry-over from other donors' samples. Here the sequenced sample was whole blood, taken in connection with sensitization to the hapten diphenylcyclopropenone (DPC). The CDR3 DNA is TGCAGCGTCTCAGAGGGCTACACTGAAGCTTTCTTT. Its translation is CSVSEGYTEAFF. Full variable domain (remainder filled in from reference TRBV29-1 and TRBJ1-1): SAVISQKPSRDICQRGTSLTIQCQVDSQVTMMFWYRQQPGQSLTLIATANQGSEATYESGFVIDKFPISRPNLTFSTLTVSNMSPEDSSIYLCSVSEGYTEAFFGQGTRLTVV.